The clone carrying this TCR beta chain was seen only once. Germline V gene data show CDR1 as LNHDA and CDR2 as SQIVND (reference sequence). The CDR3 is made up of 13 amino acids. Trimming took 2 bases from V and 8 from J, leaving 12 bases between them. The method was immunoSEQ multiplex PCR; TCRdb's version includes in-frame clones alone and lacks a portion of them. This table holds about 100,000 clones, 75% to 95% found once. These data are taken from a study of T cell changes during pregnancy in multiple sclerosis. The input for sequencing was peripheral blood, taken in the second trimester of pregnancy. The clonotype comes from a female donor with multiple sclerosis, enrolled in a pregnancy study. The chain couples TRBV19 to TRBJ1-2; possible D gene TRBD1, 6 bases. The CDR3 coding sequence is TGTGCCAGTAGTATACAGGGGTTTCGAGGCTACACCTTC. Encoded protein: CASSIQGFRGYTF.